This T cell receptor beta chain was identified in a study of Ad26.COV2.S vaccination and SARS-CoV-2 variants. The wider study: Administration of Ad26.COV2.S was intramuscular, either once or twice 56 days apart.

The repertoire was sequenced with immunoSEQ multiplex PCR; TCRdb's copy has only in-frame clones and lacks some. The table has some 320,000 clones, about 86% seen once. As concerns this clone: The target antigen is unknown.

The V and J ends lost 4 bases and 5 bases, in that order; junction bases with no gene match: 12. This CDR3 comprises 17 residues. The germline V gene encodes CDR1 SGHDT and CDR2 YYEEEE. Treatment in this sample: around 19 received Ad26.COV2.S at low or high dose, single or two shots; a few received placebo; per-sample allocation not given. The investigators took samples on day 63 after the first vaccine or placebo injection. Study observations and caveats: Vaccinated and placebo-treated recipients had similar non-spike TCR breadth.

This chain links TRBV5-6 with TRBJ2-2, with 9 bases aligning to TRBD1. Material: peripheral blood, obtained in a trial of Ad26.COV2.S vaccine versus placebo. The origin of this receptor is a person between 18 and 60 years old who received the Ad26.COV2.S COVID-19 vaccine or a placebo. DNA for the CDR3: TGTGCCAGCAGCCGGAACACAGGGGGCGCGGGGACCGGGGAGCTGTTTTTT. This translates into CASSRNTGGAGTGELFF.